Each of the 27 T cell receptor beta chains below was sequenced from the same sample in a study of blood T cell repertoires in COVID-19 (TCRdb year 2020). Library generation was performed with the immunoSEQ multiplex PCR assay. TCRdb re-hosts the immuneACCESS table, in-frame sequences only. Its copies lack some clones; in the studies checked, an unresolved V gene accounts for under half of them, and the cause for the rest is not known. The sample records roughly 90,000 clones, more than 85% of which are singletons. The ten largest account for around 5% of the sample. Sequences were obtained from peripheral blood. These receptors were taken from a man aged 35-49 years with acute or convalescent COVID-19.

The V call is TRBV10-3, the J call TRBJ1-2; 10 bases are shared with TRBD1. After removal of 10 bases from V and 8 bases from J, the junction contained 19 bases not matched to a gene. This CDR3 contains 16 residues. Germline V CDR1 and CDR2: ENHRY, SYGVKD. Here the CDR3 DNA reads TGTGCCACGGGTACGGATTCCGGGACAGGGGAAGGGGGCTACACCTTC. This codes for CATGTDSGTGEGGYTF.

The chain combines TRBV5-1 with TRBJ2-1; D gene ambiguous. Per the germline V gene, CDR1 is SGHRS and CDR2 is YFSETQ. The CDR3 spans 16 residues. The ends were cut back, 1 base at V and 1 base at J, with 12 bases in the middle. CDR3 loop: CASSLTGARSYNEQFF. For the CDR3, the DNA is TGCGCCAGCAGCTTGACTGGTGCCCGATCCTACAATGAGCAGTTCTTC.

The chain recombines TRBV3-1 (or the pseudogene TRBV3-2) with TRBJ2-2; 8 nucleotides line up with TRBD1. CDR3 length: 17 residues. Per germline, CDR1 LGHDT and CDR2 YNNKEL (reference sequence). V was clipped by 4 bases and J by 1 base; unmatched bases: 8. CDR3 DNA: TGTGCCAGCAGCCCTCCAGGGGGCACAGGGAACACCGGGGAGCTGTTTTTT. It specifies CASSPPGGTGNTGELFF.

The gene calls are TRBV30 and TRBJ2-3; 9 bases are a match to TRBD2. V lost 0 bases to trimming and J lost 0 bases; unmatched junction nucleotides: 4. Germline CDR1 and CDR2: GTSNPN and SVGIG (reference sequence). CDR3 size: 16 residues. The DNA for the CDR3 is TGTGCCTGGAGTGTACAAGCGGGAGGAAGCACAGATACGCAGTATTTT. Translated: CAWSVQAGGSTDTQYF.

V usage is TRBV18 and J usage is TRBJ2-7, with D perhaps TRBD1 (6 bases). With 3 bases removed from V and 13 bases from J, the gap between germline ends came to 19 bases. CDR1 is KGHSH, CDR2 LQKENI, per germline. The CDR3 totals 13 residues. The CDR3 sequence is CASSPGQTAESYF. The CDR3, as DNA: TGTGCCAGCTCACCTGGACAGACCGCTGAGTCATACTTC.

Written as DNA, the CDR3 is TGTGCCAGCAGCATGGACGGTAACTATGGCTACACCTTC. It translates to CASSMDGNYGYTF. V gene TRBV5-4 combines with J gene TRBJ1-2; the D is unclear. Trimming took 4 bases from V and 1 from J, leaving 8 bases between them. The CDR3 extends over 13 amino acids. Germline CDR1 and CDR2: SGHNT and YYREEE (reference sequence).

The V and J genes are TRBV7-2 and TRBJ2-7; maybe TRBD2 (5 bases). Per the germline V gene, CDR1 is SGHTA and CDR2 is FQGNSA. Trimming took off 2 bases at V and 4 bases at J, with 9 bases between the two ends. The CDR3 spans 13 residues. CDR3 amino acids: CASSLRLAYEQYF. DNA of the CDR3: TGTGCCAGCAGCTTAAGGCTAGCTTACGAGCAGTACTTC.

This chain uses TRBV14 with TRBJ1-4, with no clear D. Germline V CDR1 and CDR2: SGHDN, FVKESK. Trimming stripped 1 base from V and 6 bases from J, with 12 bases between. The CDR3 sequence is 15 residues long. The DNA for the CDR3 is TGTGCCAGCAGCCAAGTCTGGGCCACAGATGAAAAACTGTTTTTT. Translation gives CASSQVWATDEKLFF.

This chain uses TRBV9 with TRBJ1-6; D is perhaps TRBD1 (6 bases). The CDR3 spans 16 residues. Germline V gene data show CDR1 as SGDLS and CDR2 as YYNGEE. V shed 1 base and J shed 4 bases, with 12 bases lying between them. CDR3 region: CASSVRPTGYNSPLHF. The CDR3 region has the DNA TGTGCCAGCAGCGTAAGGCCGACAGGTTATAATTCACCCCTCCACTTT.

V and J are TRBV7-6 and TRBJ2-1; D call uncertain. CDR1 and CDR2 from the germline V gene are SGHVS and FNYEAQ. The CDR3 runs 13 residues. V lost 5 bases, J lost 9 bases, and 14 bases lay in between. The CDR3 region is CASSLFKEIEQFF. CDR3 bases: TGTGCCAGCAGCCTCTTTAAGGAGATTGAGCAGTTCTTC.

V gene TRBV4-1 combines with J gene TRBJ2-7, with a possible D match to TRBD2 (7 bases). Looked up from germline, CDR1 is MGHRA and CDR2 is YSYEKL. V was trimmed by 2 bases and J by 0 bases, leaving 14 bases between them. The CDR3 totals 16 residues. The CDR3 sequence: CASSQSGGGSSYEQYF. The CDR3 DNA follows: TGCGCCAGCAGCCAATCGGGGGGCGGGAGCTCCTACGAGCAGTACTTC.

This rearrangement joins TRBV18 to TRBJ1-6; TRBD1 is a possible D gene (6 bases). V lost 8 bases and J lost 0, with 11 bases in between. Germline V gene data show CDR1 as KGHSH and CDR2 as LQKENI. CDR3 length: 15 residues. CDR3 DNA: TGTGCCAGCACCAGGGGTCCCTCCTATAATTCACCCCTCCACTTT. Amino acids: CASTRGPSYNSPLHF.

This sequence joins TRBV7-9 and TRBJ2-7, with TRBD2 identical over 8 bases. This CDR3 has 13 amino acids. The germline gives CDR1 SEHNR, CDR2 FQNEAQ (reference sequence). J was trimmed by 7 bases and V by 1 base; bases with no gene match: 3. This CDR3 reads CASSLEREWEQYF. The CDR3, as DNA: TGTGCCAGCAGCTTAGAGCGGGAGTGGGAGCAGTACTTC.

V usage is TRBV29-1 and J usage is TRBJ2-3; D is possibly TRBD1 (6 bases). V was pared by 5 bases and J by 2 bases, with 14 bases between. The CDR3 runs to 14 residues. Germline assignment: CDR1 SQVTM and CDR2 ANQGSEA. CDR3 sequence (DNA): TGCAGCGTTCCCCTTAGGGGGATCACAGATACGCAGTATTTT. The encoded protein is CSVPLRGITDTQYF.

The genes are TRBV5-1 and TRBJ2-1, with 15 positions matching TRBD2. This CDR3 is 16 amino acids long. With V trimmed by 4 bases and J by 5 bases, 4 bases remained unmatched. Germline V CDR1 and CDR2: SGHRS, YFSETQ. As DNA, the CDR3 is TGCGCCAGCAGCGGAGGACTAGCGGGAGGGAACAATGAGCAGTTCTTC. Its translation is CASSGGLAGGNNEQFF.

CDR3 in amino acids: CSAGRTGVGHEQYF. CDR3 nucleotide sequence: TGCAGCGCCGGGAGGACAGGGGTGGGACACGAGCAGTACTTC. This chain uses TRBV29-1 with TRBJ2-7, with 9 bases aligning to TRBD1. V was pared by 7 bases and J by 5 bases, with 12 bases of the junction left unmatched. The CDR3 is 14 amino acids. Germline CDR1 reads SQVTM; CDR2 reads ANQGSEA.

V is TRBV12-3 or TRBV12-4 and J is TRBJ1-2; D remains unclear. The V end was cut by 3 bases, the J end by 8 bases, with 10 bases between. The CDR3 totals 12 residues. CDR3 in amino acids: CASSFRWSGYTF. As DNA, the CDR3 is TGTGCCAGCAGTTTCCGGTGGAGCGGCTACACCTTC.

There are a few counts of this clone. The chain links TRBV3-1 (or the pseudogene TRBV3-2) to TRBJ1-2; maybe TRBD1 (5 bases). V gave up 1 base and J gave up 6 bases, with 12 bases separating them. This CDR3 spans 14 amino acids. Germline-derived CDR1 and CDR2 are LGHDT and YNNKEL (reference sequence). The chain's CDR3 is CASSQVGGWDGYTF. For the CDR3, the DNA is TGTGCCAGCAGCCAAGTTGGGGGGTGGGATGGCTACACCTTC.

This chain uses TRBV5-4 with TRBJ2-4, with 10 positions matching TRBD1. This CDR3 is 14 amino acids long. The trim removed 4 bases at V and 9 bases at J, leaving 7 bases unmatched. The germline V gene encodes CDR1 SGHNT and CDR2 YYREEE (reference sequence). The CDR3 is CASSIRTGGGIQYF. DNA of the CDR3: TGTGCCAGCAGCATAAGGACAGGGGGAGGCATTCAGTACTTC.

The chain employs TRBV27 and TRBJ2-7; 8 nucleotides match TRBD1. CDR1 and CDR2 from the germline V gene are MNHEY and SMNVEV (reference sequence). The CDR3 has 15 amino acids. The J segment lost 0 bases and the V segment lost 4 bases, leaving 5 bases of the junction unmatched. CDR3 bases: TGTGCCAGCAGTTCCCAGGGACAGGCCTCCTACGAGCAGTACTTC. It specifies CASSSQGQASYEQYF.

The chain is built from TRBV9 and TRBJ2-7, with unresolved D. CDR3 size: 14 residues. CDR1 and CDR2 (germline): SGDLS, YYNGEE. V lost 2 bases and J lost 1, with 10 bases in between. CDR3 amino acids: CASSVIDTSYEQYF. The CDR3 region has the DNA TGTGCCAGCAGCGTTATTGACACGTCCTACGAGCAGTACTTC.

V is TRBV29-1 and J is TRBJ2-3; TRBD1 matches at 11 bases. The germline V gene encodes CDR1 SQVTM and CDR2 ANQGSEA. The CDR3 runs 14 residues. The V and J ends lost 5 bases and 4 bases, in that order; junction bases with no gene match: 5. CDR3 region: CSVTGTGGSDTQYF. In DNA form, the CDR3 reads TGCAGCGTTACCGGGACAGGGGGTTCAGATACGCAGTATTTT.

The chain employs TRBV10-3 and TRBJ1-5, with no clear D. The CDR3 has 19 amino acids. Germline V gene sequence: CDR1 ENHRY, CDR2 SYGVKD. V lost 0 bases and J lost 2, with 20 bases in between. CDR3 sequence: CAISESLFPGMKGNQPQHF. Written as DNA, the CDR3 is TGTGCCATCAGTGAGTCTCTTTTTCCGGGAATGAAGGGCAATCAGCCCCAGCATTTT.

The J gene is TRBJ2-2, the V gene TRBV7-2, with D maybe TRBD2 (7 bases). Trimming took off 1 base at V and 9 bases at J, with 12 bases between the two ends. The CDR3 has 14 amino acids. Germline V gene lookup returns CDR1 SGHTA and CDR2 FQGNSA. CDR3 in DNA: TGTGCCAGCAGCTTAGTGGGGGGGCCCCGGGAGCTGTTTTTT. Its protein product is CASSLVGGPRELFF.

The V gene is TRBV2, the J gene TRBJ2-4, with 13 bases that match TRBD2. Germline CDR1 reads SNHLY; CDR2 reads FYNNEI. The junction had 7 bases not matched to a gene; V was cut back by 7 bases and J by 7 bases. The CDR3 contains 15 residues. In DNA, the CDR3 is TGTGCCAGCACCTTTACTAGCGGGAGGGATAACATTCAGTACTTC. It yields the protein CASTFTSGRDNIQYF.

The chain couples TRBV5-6 to TRBJ2-3, with 9 bases fitting TRBD2. Germline lookup yields CDR1 SGHDT and CDR2 YYEEEE. This CDR3 is 16 amino acids long. V shed 0 bases and J 2 bases; nucleotides not matched to a gene: 4. The CDR3 sequence is CASSLGAGGLTDTQYF. The CDR3 region has the DNA TGTGCCAGCAGCTTGGGAGCGGGGGGCCTCACAGATACGCAGTATTTT.

The chain has TRBV7-8 and TRBJ2-7, with 9 bases aligning to TRBD2. The V segment lost 3 bases and the J segment 3 bases; nucleotides outside the gene matches: 3. The CDR3 length is 14 residues. CDR1 SGHVS and CDR2 FQNEAQ come from the germline V gene. CDR3 region: CASSLRTSVYEQYF. The CDR3 DNA follows: TGTGCCAGCAGCTTGAGGACTAGCGTCTACGAGCAGTACTTC.